These 19 T cell receptor beta chains came from one sample sequenced in a study of blood T cell repertoires in COVID-19. Produced via immunoSEQ multiplex PCR; TCRdb's table is partial and in-frame only. Altogether approximately 66,000 clones are present, around 87% being singletons, with the ten largest covering approximately 7%. Sequencing used peripheral blood. Source of these receptors: a man between 60 and 70 years old with acute or convalescent COVID-19.

This rearrangement joins TRBV7-2 to TRBJ2-7; D is ambiguous. The CDR3 spans 14 residues. Trimming removed 5 bases at V and 3 bases at J, with 14 bases between. Per the germline V gene, CDR1 is SGHTA and CDR2 is FQGNSA. CDR3 sequence reads: CASSPSVQNYEQYF. The CDR3 DNA sequence: TGTGCCAGCAGCCCAAGCGTCCAAAACTACGAGCAGTACTTC.

In its sample, this clone was seen once. The gene calls are TRBV28 and TRBJ1-6, with 12 bases fitting TRBD1. With 5 bases clipped from V and 8 bases from J, the junction kept 10 bases outside the gene matches. This CDR3 is 17 amino acids long. The germline V gene has CDR1 MDHEN and CDR2 SYDVKM. The CDR3 region has the DNA TGTGCCAGCAGTCCGTCCGGGACAGGGGGCAGTTATTCACCCCTCCACTTT. Translation: CASSPSGTGGSYSPLHF.

The V and J genes are TRBV30 and TRBJ2-7, with D possibly being TRBD2 (5 bases). The CDR3 contains 13 residues. Trimming left V 4 bases short and J 2 bases short, with 12 bases between. Germline loops: CDR1 GTSNPN, CDR2 SVGIG (reference sequence). CDR3 sequence: CAWNGVLTYEQYF. In nucleotides, the CDR3 is TGTGCCTGGAACGGGGTTCTTACCTACGAGCAGTACTTC.

The chain links TRBV7-2 to TRBJ2-3; a possible D gene is TRBD2 (5 bases). The germline V and J ends were trimmed by 1 base and 0 bases, with 20 bases remaining between them. The length of the CDR3 is 19 residues. Germline V gene lookup returns CDR1 SGHTA and CDR2 FQGNSA. The CDR3 DNA follows: TGTGCCAGCAGCTTAGATCGTAAAGCGGCAAGACTTAGCACAGATACGCAGTATTTT. Translated: CASSLDRKAARLSTDTQYF.

The chain recombines TRBV27 with TRBJ2-3; the match to TRBD2 covers 12 bases. The CDR3 runs 16 residues. The V and J ends lost 3 bases and 8 bases, in that order; junction bases with no gene match: 9. CDR1 and CDR2 from the germline V gene are MNHEY and SMNVEV (reference sequence). The CDR3 is CASSFGTSGLKGTQYF. The CDR3 nucleotides read TGTGCCAGCAGTTTTGGGACTAGCGGGCTTAAAGGTACGCAGTATTTT.

V gene TRBV5-5 combines with J gene TRBJ1-1; D may be TRBD1 (6 bases). Trimming took off 3 bases at V and 4 bases at J, with 16 bases between the two ends. CDR1 is SGHKS and CDR2 is YYEKEE in the germline V gene (reference sequence). The CDR3 totals 15 residues. CDR3 protein: CASSWGLGVSTEAFF. The CDR3 region has the DNA TGTGCCAGCAGCTGGGGGCTGGGAGTGAGCACTGAAGCTTTCTTT. The full variable domain, in which reference TRBV5-5 and TRBJ1-1 provide the parts outside the CDR3, is DAGVTQSPTHLIKTRGQQVTLRCSPISGHKSVSWYQQVLGQGPQFIFQYYEKEERGRGNFPDRFSARQFPNYSSELNVNALLLGDSALYLCASSWGLGVSTEAFFGQGTRLTVV.

This chain connects TRBV2 to TRBJ1-1; 7 nucleotides agree with TRBD1. The CDR3 runs 13 residues. Germline V gene lookup returns CDR1 SNHLY and CDR2 FYNNEI. With V trimmed by 7 bases and J by 10 bases, 12 bases remained unmatched. CDR3 sequence reads: CASKVQGPSGAFF. In nucleotides, the CDR3 is TGTGCCAGCAAGGTACAGGGGCCCAGTGGAGCTTTCTTT.

This clone was seen a few times. V and J are TRBV4-3 and TRBJ2-3, with 7 bases matching TRBD2. The CDR3 loop spans 16 amino acids. V dropped 2 bases and J dropped 1; count of bases not matched to a gene: 6. Germline lookup yields CDR1 LGHNA and CDR2 YSLEER. DNA of the CDR3: TGCGCCAGCAGCCAAAACGGCGGGAGAGGCACAGATACGCAGTATTTT. It translates to CASSQNGGRGTDTQYF.

DNA of the CDR3: TGTGCCAGCCGGGGACAGTTCTATGGCTACACCTTC. Translation gives CASRGQFYGYTF. The chain joins TRBV5-6 to TRBJ1-2, with 7 bases lining up with TRBD1. The germline V gene encodes CDR1 SGHDT and CDR2 YYEEEE. V shed 7 bases, J shed 4 bases, and the junction held 4 bases outside the gene matches. The length of the CDR3 is 12 residues.

This clone has a single count. The chain is built from TRBV7-3 and TRBJ2-2; 9 bases align to TRBD1. The ends lost 3 bases at V and 8 bases at J; junction bases unmatched: 4. Germline loops: CDR1 SGHTA, CDR2 FQGTGA. The CDR3 runs to 14 residues. The CDR3 DNA sequence: TGTGCCAGCAGCTTCACAGGGGGCGTGGGGGAGCTGTTTTTT. Protein sequence: CASSFTGGVGELFF.

The chain uses TRBV7-3 and TRBJ2-5; 9 positions agree with TRBD2. V shed 4 bases and J 5 bases; nucleotides not matched to a gene: 8. CDR1 is SGHTA and CDR2 is FQGTGA in the germline V gene. This CDR3 region has 15 residues. The CDR3 DNA is TGTGCCAGCAGCTACCGAGCGGGGGGCTTGGAGACCCAGTACTTC. Translation gives CASSYRAGGLETQYF.

The sample holds one count of this clone. The rearrangement joins TRBV18 to TRBJ1-5; no clear D gene. The CDR3 loop spans 14 amino acids. V dropped 1 base and J dropped 7 bases, with 11 bases sitting between them. The germline gives CDR1 KGHSH, CDR2 LQKENI. CDR3 sequence (DNA): TGTGCCAGCTCACCACGGGAGAAGGGCCAGCCCCAGCATTTT. Its translation is CASSPREKGQPQHF.

The V gene is TRBV5-5, the J gene TRBJ1-6; D gene unclear. Germline V lookup: CDR1 SGHKS, CDR2 YYEKEE (reference sequence). The CDR3 is 17 amino acids. Trimming stripped 5 bases from V and 0 bases from J, with 15 bases between. In DNA, the CDR3 is TGTGCCAGCAGGGCGGGCGAACGAGACTCCTATAATTCACCCCTCCACTTT. Translating gives CASRAGERDSYNSPLHF.

This chain joins TRBV27 and TRBJ2-1, with TRBD1 matching over 11 bases. V was pared by 4 bases and J by 8 bases, with 4 bases of the junction left unmatched. The length of the CDR3 is 14 residues. Germline V lookup: CDR1 MNHEY, CDR2 SMNVEV (reference sequence). The CDR3 reads CASSSGTGGDEQFF. CDR3 DNA sequence: TGTGCCAGCAGTTCCGGGACAGGGGGGGATGAGCAGTTCTTC.

The chain combines TRBV5-5 with TRBJ1-5, with TRBD1 as a possible D gene (5 bases). The CDR3 loop spans 16 amino acids. Trimming stripped 0 bases from V and 0 bases from J, with 10 bases between. From germline, CDR1 is SGHKS and CDR2 YYEKEE (reference sequence). CDR3 DNA: TGTGCCAGCAGCTTGGAGGGGATATTTAGCAATCAGCCCCAGCATTTT. This sequence encodes CASSLEGIFSNQPQHF.

V gene TRBV27 combines with J gene TRBJ2-5; 10 nucleotides align to TRBD1. The CDR3 length is 19 residues. Germline CDR1 and CDR2: MNHEY and SMNVEV (reference sequence). The V gene end was trimmed by 5 bases and the J gene end by 1 base; junction bases not matched to a gene: 16. Written as DNA, the CDR3 is TGTGCCAGCAGTCCCGGACAGGGGGTCGCCCGCGGCATCCAAGAGACCCAGTACTTC. Translated, it gives CASSPGQGVARGIQETQYF.

This chain joins TRBV19 and TRBJ2-7; TRBD2 agrees at 8 bases. CDR3 size: 13 residues. Trimming removed 6 bases from V and 0 bases from J; junction bases left unmatched: 1. Germline-derived CDR1 and CDR2 are LNHDA and SQIVND (reference sequence). The chain's CDR3 is CASSAGGSYEQYF. The CDR3 DNA follows: TGTGCCAGTAGCGCGGGGGGCTCCTACGAGCAGTACTTC.

This chain links TRBV7-3 with TRBJ2-2; D may be TRBD2 (5 bases). V lost 5 bases and J 5 bases, leaving 21 bases between the germline ends. The CDR3 is made up of 17 amino acids. The germline V gene encodes CDR1 SGHTA and CDR2 FQGTGA. CDR3 sequence (DNA): TGTGCCAGCAGCCCCGAAATAGCGAACCCAAAGACCGGGGAGCTGTTTTTT. Amino acids: CASSPEIANPKTGELFF. The full variable domain, with the rest looked up from reference TRBV7-3 and TRBJ2-2, is GAGVSQTPSNKVTEKGKYVELRCDPISGHTALYWYRQSLGQGPEFLIYFQGTGAADDSGLPNDRFFAVRPEGSVSTLKIQRTERGDSAVYLCASSPEIANPKTGELFFGEGSRLTVL.

V usage is TRBV7-2 and J usage is TRBJ1-1; maybe TRBD1 (5 bases). Germline V gives CDR1 SGHTA, CDR2 FQGNSA. The CDR3 is made up of 13 amino acids. Trimming shortened V by 6 bases and J by 1 base, and 9 bases separated the two germline ends. The CDR3 nucleotides read TGTGCCAGCAGTTTACAGGAGAACACTGAAGCTTTCTTT. Encoded protein: CASSLQENTEAFF.